The rows below give T cell receptor beta chains drawn from one sample of a study of regulatory T cells in long-lasting Graves disease. TCRdb re-called the multiplex PCR reads through MiXCR, storing one row per CDR3 protein. The sample includes fewer than 400,000 distinct CDR3 sequences, around a fifth seen only once; the top ten take less than 35%. The source material was peripheral blood mononuclear cells (PBMCs), sampled when the disease was refractory, from a patient treated with antithyroid drugs. The receptor set was obtained from a female donor with Graves disease. The CDR3 runs from the conserved cysteine through the conserved F or W. Clone size appears in some rows only: once, few, many, or a class for an expanded clone.

abundance,v_gene,j_gene,CDR3aa
many,TRBV10-1,TRBJ2-1,CASSGASGNEQFF
.,TRBV6-1,TRBJ1-2,CASSSEGSGYGYTF
many,TRBV27,TRBJ2-7,CASSLSYRPTNEQYF
.,TRBV4-1,TRBJ1-1,CASSQVGQINTEAFF
few,TRBV7-8,TRBJ1-5,CASSLVNSLSYQPQHF
many,TRBV2,TRBJ2-5,CASKRDVRQETQYF
.,TRBV10-3,TRBJ2-2,CAISEVGLTGELFF
few,TRBV7-6,TRBJ1-1,CASSRAGNTEAFF
once,TRBV5-4,TRBJ1-1,CASSSLKENTEAFF
.,TRBV6-5,TRBJ2-3,CASSYSRSSGSADTQYF
few,TRBV15,TRBJ1-5,CATSRLSNQPQHF
many,TRBV2,TRBJ1-6,CAGRVAYNSPLHF
few,TRBV12-3/TRBV12-4,TRBJ1-6,CASSYSGVSPLHF
.,TRBV9,TRBJ1-4,CASSVGSNEKLFF
few,TRBV12-3/TRBV12-4,TRBJ1-1,CASSPQTGTEAFF
many,TRBV6-1,TRBJ1-1,CASRSTDRRNTEAFF
.,TRBV5-4,TRBJ2-4,CASSPGRDLAKNIQYF
.,TRBV20-1,TRBJ1-5,CSARVGTSNQPQHF
.,TRBV27,TRBJ1-6,CASSFFGVRTSNSPLHF
many,TRBV20-1,TRBJ2-4,CSASYPQRESLAKNIQYF
few,TRBV15,TRBJ2-7,CATSRGWTDLYEQYF
.,TRBV3-1,TRBJ2-7,CASSQAPRSYEQYF
many,TRBV18,TRBJ2-5,CASALAGQRETQYF
.,TRBV15,TRBJ2-1,CATSRGHGVYNEQFF
few,TRBV18,TRBJ2-7,CASSPYRTSYEQYF